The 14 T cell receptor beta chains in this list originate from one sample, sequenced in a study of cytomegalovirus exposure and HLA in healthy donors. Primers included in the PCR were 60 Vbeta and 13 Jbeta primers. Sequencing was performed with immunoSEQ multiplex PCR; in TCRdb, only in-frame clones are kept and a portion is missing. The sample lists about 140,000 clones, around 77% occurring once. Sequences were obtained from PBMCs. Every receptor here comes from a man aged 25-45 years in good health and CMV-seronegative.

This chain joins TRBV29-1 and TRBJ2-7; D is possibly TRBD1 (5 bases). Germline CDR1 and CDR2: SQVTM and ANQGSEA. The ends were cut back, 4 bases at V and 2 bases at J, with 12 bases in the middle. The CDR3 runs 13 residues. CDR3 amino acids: CSVGGQGPYEQYF. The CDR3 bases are TGCAGCGTTGGGGGTCAGGGTCCCTACGAGCAGTACTTC.

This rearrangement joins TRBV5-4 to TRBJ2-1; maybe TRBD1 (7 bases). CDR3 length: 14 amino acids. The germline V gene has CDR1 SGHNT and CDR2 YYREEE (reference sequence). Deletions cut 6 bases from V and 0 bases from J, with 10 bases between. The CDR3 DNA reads TGTGCCAGCAACCAGGGGGGCTCCTACAATGAGCAGTTCTTC. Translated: CASNQGGSYNEQFF.

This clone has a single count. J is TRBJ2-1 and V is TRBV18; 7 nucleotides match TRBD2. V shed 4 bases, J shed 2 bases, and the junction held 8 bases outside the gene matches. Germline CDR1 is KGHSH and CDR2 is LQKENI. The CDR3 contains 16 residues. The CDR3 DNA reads TGTGCCAGCTCACTGGCAGTGGGAGGGCCCTACAATGAGCAGTTCTTC. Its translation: CASSLAVGGPYNEQFF. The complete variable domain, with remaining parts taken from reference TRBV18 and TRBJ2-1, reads NAGVMQNPRHLVRRRGQEARLRCSPMKGHSHVYWYRQLPEEGLKFMVYLQKENIIDESGMPKERFSAEFPKEGPSILRIQQVVRGDSAAYFCASSLAVGGPYNEQFFGPGTRLTVL.

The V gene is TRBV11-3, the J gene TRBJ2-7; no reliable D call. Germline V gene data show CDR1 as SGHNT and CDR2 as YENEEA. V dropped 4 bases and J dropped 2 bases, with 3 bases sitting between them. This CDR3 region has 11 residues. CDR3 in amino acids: CASSSTYEQYF. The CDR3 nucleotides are TGTGCCAGCAGCTCCACCTACGAGCAGTACTTC.

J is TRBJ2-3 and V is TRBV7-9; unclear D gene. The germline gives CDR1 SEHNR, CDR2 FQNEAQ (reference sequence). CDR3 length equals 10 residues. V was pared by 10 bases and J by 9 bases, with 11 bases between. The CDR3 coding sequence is TGTGCCATCGCGCTCGAAACGCAGTATTTT. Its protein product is CAIALETQYF.

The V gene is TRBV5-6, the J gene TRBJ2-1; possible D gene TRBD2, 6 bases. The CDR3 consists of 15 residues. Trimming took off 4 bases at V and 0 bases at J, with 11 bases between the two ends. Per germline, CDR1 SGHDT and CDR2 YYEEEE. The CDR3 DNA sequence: TGTGCCAGCAGCGTTAGCGGTAACTCCTACAATGAGCAGTTCTTC. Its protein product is CASSVSGNSYNEQFF. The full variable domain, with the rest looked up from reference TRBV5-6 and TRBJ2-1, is DAGVTQSPTHLIKTRGQQVTLRCSPKSGHDTVSWYQQALGQGPQFIFQYYEEEERQRGNFPDRFSGHQFPNYSSELNVNALLLGDSALYLCASSVSGNSYNEQFFGPGTRLTVL.

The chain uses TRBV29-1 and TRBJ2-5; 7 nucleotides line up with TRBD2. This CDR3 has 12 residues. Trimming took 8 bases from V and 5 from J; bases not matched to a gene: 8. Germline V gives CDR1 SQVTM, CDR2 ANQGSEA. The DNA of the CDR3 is TGCAGCACGAAAGCGGGGCCGGAGACCCAGTACTTC. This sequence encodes CSTKAGPETQYF.

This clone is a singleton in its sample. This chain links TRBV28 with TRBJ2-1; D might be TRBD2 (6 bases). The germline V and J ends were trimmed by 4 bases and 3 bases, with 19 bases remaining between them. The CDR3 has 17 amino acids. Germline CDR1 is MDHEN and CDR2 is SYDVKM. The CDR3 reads CASSSQRWLANYNEQFF. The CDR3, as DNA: TGTGCCAGCAGTTCCCAAAGGTGGCTAGCGAACTACAATGAGCAGTTCTTC.

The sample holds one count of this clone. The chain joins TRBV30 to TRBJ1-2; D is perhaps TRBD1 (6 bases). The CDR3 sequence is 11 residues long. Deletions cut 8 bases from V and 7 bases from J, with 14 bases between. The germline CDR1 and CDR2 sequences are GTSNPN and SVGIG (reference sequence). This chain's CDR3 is CAIKTGTGYTF. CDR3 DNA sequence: TGTGCCATCAAGACAGGCACTGGCTACACCTTC.

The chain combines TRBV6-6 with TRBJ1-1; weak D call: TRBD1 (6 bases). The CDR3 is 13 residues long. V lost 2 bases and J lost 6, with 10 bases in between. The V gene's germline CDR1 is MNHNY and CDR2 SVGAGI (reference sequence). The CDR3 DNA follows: TGTGCCAGCAGTTACCCACAGGGCCCTGAAGCTTTCTTT. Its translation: CASSYPQGPEAFF.

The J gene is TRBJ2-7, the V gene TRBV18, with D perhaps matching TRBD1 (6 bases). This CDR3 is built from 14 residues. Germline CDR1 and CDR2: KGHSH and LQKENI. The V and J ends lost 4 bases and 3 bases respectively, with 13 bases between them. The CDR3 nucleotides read TGTGCCAGCTCACTATTACAGGGAGACTACGAGCAGTACTTC. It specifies CASSLLQGDYEQYF.

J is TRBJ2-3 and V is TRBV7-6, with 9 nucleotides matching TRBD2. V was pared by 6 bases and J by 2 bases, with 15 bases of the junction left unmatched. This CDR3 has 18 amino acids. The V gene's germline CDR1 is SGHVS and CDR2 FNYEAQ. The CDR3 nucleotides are TGTGCCAGCAGACCACGTGCCCCGGGACTAGCCTACACAGATACGCAGTATTTT. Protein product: CASRPRAPGLAYTDTQYF.

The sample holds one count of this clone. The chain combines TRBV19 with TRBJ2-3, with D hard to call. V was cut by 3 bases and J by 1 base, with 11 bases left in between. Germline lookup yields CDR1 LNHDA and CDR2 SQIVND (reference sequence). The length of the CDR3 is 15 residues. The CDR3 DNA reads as TGTGCCAGTAGTATCGGTCAATTGGGCACAGATACGCAGTATTTT. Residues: CASSIGQLGTDTQYF.

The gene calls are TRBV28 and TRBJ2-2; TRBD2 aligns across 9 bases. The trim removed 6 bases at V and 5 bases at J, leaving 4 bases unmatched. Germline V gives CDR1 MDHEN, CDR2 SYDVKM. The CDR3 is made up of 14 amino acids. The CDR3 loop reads CASRAGGRTGELFF. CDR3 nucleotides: TGTGCCAGCAGGGCGGGGGGGCGAACCGGGGAGCTGTTTTTT. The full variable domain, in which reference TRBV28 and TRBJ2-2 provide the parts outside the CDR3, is DVKVTQSSRYLVKRTGEKVFLECVQDMDHENMFWYRQDPGLGLRLIYFSYDVKMKEKGDIPEGYSVSREKKERFSLILESASTNQTSMYLCASRAGGRTGELFFGEGSRLTVL.